Listed below are T cell receptor beta chains from one sample, sequenced in a study of T-cell reconstitution after alpha-beta-depleted transplantation in children. TCRdb re-called the PCR reads through MiXCR, storing one row per CDR3 protein. The sample has about 76,000 distinct CDR3 sequences, 13% to 15% seen once; the top ten hold about 25%. The specimen was PBMCs, mostly from graft donor cells, collected 180 days after TCRalphabeta/CD19-depleted stem cell transplant. Source of these receptors: a male patient between 2 and 15 years old who had a stem cell transplant for acute lymphoblastic leukemia, so the T cells may come from the graft donor. The CDR3 runs from the conserved cysteine through the conserved F or W. The D gene is left open where the match is weak. Not all rows give a size; the values are once, few, many and, for expanded clones, a class.

D | size | J | length | V | CDR3 | DNA
NA | few | TRBJ1-1 | 14 | TRBV7-9 | CASSFRATNTEAFF | TGTGCCAGCAGCTTCCGGGCCACGAACACTGAAGCTTTCTTT
TRBD1 | few | TRBJ1-5 | 14 | TRBV7-2 | CASSLGQGIQPQHF | TGTGCCAGCAGCTTGGGACAGGGCATACAGCCCCAGCATTTT
TRBD1 | many | TRBJ2-3 | 15 | TRBV20-1 | CSANPPQGVGDTQYF | TGCAGTGCAAATCCTCCACAGGGGGTAGGAGATACGCAGTATTTT
NA | few | TRBJ2-7 | 13 | TRBV20-1 | CSGSSGPPYEQYF | TGCAGTGGTTCGTCGGGACCCCCCTACGAGCAGTACTTC
TRBD1 | few | TRBJ1-4 | 14 | TRBV27 | CASSFRTGREKLFF | TGTGCCAGCAGTTTTAGGACAGGACGTGAAAAACTGTTTTTT
NA | many | TRBJ2-2 | 14 | TRBV9 | CASSVGLNTGELFF | TGTGCCAGCAGCGTAGGCCTGAACACCGGGGAGCTGTTTTTT
TRBD1 | few | TRBJ2-7 | 15 | TRBV7-9 | CASSFSRDRFHEQYF | TGTGCCAGCAGCTTCTCCCGGGACAGGTTCCACGAGCAGTACTTC
NA | few | TRBJ1-1 | 15 | TRBV6-1 | CASSLPGHSNTEAFF | TGTGCCAGCAGTCTTCCGGGACACTCGAACACTGAAGCTTTCTTT
NA | NA | TRBJ2-1 | 14 | TRBV7-9 | CASSLAPGNEEQFF | TGTGCCAGCAGCTTAGCTCCGGGGAACGAGGAGCAGTTCTTC
NA | many | TRBJ1-4 | 16 | TRBV27 | CASSSYFGTSGEKLFF | TGTGCCAGCAGTTCTTACTTCGGGACAAGTGGTGAAAAACTGTTTTTT
NA | NA | TRBJ1-2 | 11 | TRBV20-1 | CSARGGAGYTF | TGCAGTGCTAGGGGAGGGGCTGGCTACACCTTC
TRBD1 | few | TRBJ2-1 | 12 | TRBV9 | CASSGQGGEQFF | TGTGCCAGCAGCGGACAGGGTGGTGAGCAGTTCTTC
NA | few | TRBJ2-7 | 16 | TRBV7-9 | CLTDAGLDRSIYEQYF | TGTTTAACGGACGCGGGGCTTGACAGGAGCATCTACGAGCAGTACTTC
NA | once | TRBJ2-3 | 14 | TRBV20-1 | CSAKTNPARDTQYF | TGCAGTGCCAAGACTAACCCCGCAAGAGATACGCAGTATTTT
NA | many | TRBJ2-7 | 17 | TRBV4-3 | CASSQEGTGPPYYEQYF | TGCGCCAGCAGCCAAGAGGGGACGGGTCCCCCCTACTACGAGCAGTACTTC
NA | many | TRBJ2-4 | 15 | TRBV15 | CATSREDQAKNIQYF | TGTGCCACCAGCAGGGAGGACCAAGCCAAAAACATTCAGTACTTC
TRBD1 | NA | TRBJ1-2 | 17 | TRBV6-5 | CASSSAYGQGRDYGYTF | TGTGCCAGCAGTTCTGCCTACGGACAGGGGAGGGACTATGGCTACACCTTC
NA | many | TRBJ2-3 | 15 | TRBV5-1 | CASSLADGLTDTQYF | TGCGCCAGCAGCTTGGCCGACGGCCTCACAGATACGCAGTATTTT
NA | many | TRBJ1-5 | 12 | TRBV20-1 | CSARDRYQPQHF | TGCAGTGCTAGAGATCGGTATCAGCCCCAGCATTTT
NA | few | TRBJ2-2 | 16 | TRBV12-3/TRBV12-4 | CASRRRRQGNTGELFF | TGTGCCAGCAGGCGCCGGAGGCAGGGGAACACCGGGGAGCTGTTTTTT
NA | NA | TRBJ2-5 | 14 | TRBV20-1 | CSASRGSRSETQYF | TGCAGTGCTAGTCGGGGGAGTCGCAGCGAGACCCAGTACTTC
TRBD2 | medium-sized | TRBJ2-1 | 16 | TRBV24-1 | CATSDLAGGPSNEQFF | TGTGCCACCAGTGATTTGGCGGGAGGGCCCTCTAATGAGCAGTTCTTC
NA | NA | TRBJ1-5 | 16 | TRBV7-2 | CASSLVGGRSNQPQHF | TGTGCCAGCAGCTTAGTGGGAGGGCGAAGCAATCAGCCCCAGCATTTT
TRBD2 | few | TRBJ2-3 | 18 | TRBV15 | CATSRGTSGTPLTDTQYF | TGTGCCACCAGCAGGGGGACTAGCGGGACACCTTTGACGGATACGCAGTATTTT
TRBD2 | few | TRBJ2-3 | 16 | TRBV28 | CASSFGLAVITDTQYF | TGTGCCAGCAGTTTTGGGCTAGCGGTTATCACAGATACGCAGTATTTT
TRBD1 | NA | TRBJ1-1 | 14 | TRBV20-1 | CSAARQGANTEAFF | TGCAGTGCTGCCCGACAGGGGGCGAACACTGAAGCTTTCTTT
NA | few | TRBJ2-1 | 13 | TRBV7-6 | CASSLWDFHEQFF | TGTGCCAGCAGCTTATGGGATTTCCATGAGCAGTTCTTC
TRBD2 | NA | TRBJ2-7 | 15 | TRBV7-2 | CASSYRLAGVLEQYF | TGTGCCAGCAGTTATCGACTAGCGGGGGTTCTCGAGCAGTACTTC
TRBD2 | NA | TRBJ2-2 | 17 | TRBV4-3 | CASSQFPRGGPTGELFF | TGCGCCAGCAGCCAATTCCCACGGGGGGGGCCCACCGGGGAGCTGTTTTTT
NA | NA | TRBJ2-4 | 14 | TRBV20-1 | CSPRSRARWDIQYF | TGCAGTCCCCGTTCGAGGGCGCGGTGGGACATTCAGTACTTC
NA | medium-sized | TRBJ2-2 | 11 | TRBV29-1 | CSATVTGELFF | TGCAGCGCCACAGTCACCGGGGAGCTGTTTTTT
NA | few | TRBJ1-5 | 15 | TRBV6-2/TRBV6-3 | CASRDPREWNQPQHF | TGTGCCAGCCGGGACCCCCGTGAATGGAATCAGCCCCAGCATTTT
NA | NA | TRBJ2-5 | 15 | TRBV7-2 | CASSPTWAYQETQYF | TGTGCCAGCAGCCCGACGTGGGCGTACCAAGAGACCCAGTACTTC